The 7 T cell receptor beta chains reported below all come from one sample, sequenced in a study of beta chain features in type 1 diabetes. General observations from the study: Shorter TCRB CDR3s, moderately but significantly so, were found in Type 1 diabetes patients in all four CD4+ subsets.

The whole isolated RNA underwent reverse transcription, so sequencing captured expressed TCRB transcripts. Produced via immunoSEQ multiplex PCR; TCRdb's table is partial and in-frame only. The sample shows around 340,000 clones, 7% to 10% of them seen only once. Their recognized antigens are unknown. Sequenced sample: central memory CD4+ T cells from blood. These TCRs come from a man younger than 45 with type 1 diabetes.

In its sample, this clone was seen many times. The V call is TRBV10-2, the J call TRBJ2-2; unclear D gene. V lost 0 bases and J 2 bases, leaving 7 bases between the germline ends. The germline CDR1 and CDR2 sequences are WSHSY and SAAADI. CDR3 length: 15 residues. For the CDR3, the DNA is TGCGCCAGCAGTGAGTCGGAGTATAACACCGGGGAGCTGTTTTTT. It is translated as CASSESEYNTGELFF.

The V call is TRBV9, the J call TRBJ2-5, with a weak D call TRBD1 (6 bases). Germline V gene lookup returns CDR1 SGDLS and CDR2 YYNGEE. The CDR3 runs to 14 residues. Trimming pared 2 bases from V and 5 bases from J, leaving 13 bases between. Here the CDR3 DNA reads TGTGCCAGCAGCGTCAGGGGACGTGGGGAGACCCAGTACTTC. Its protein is CASSVRGRGETQYF.

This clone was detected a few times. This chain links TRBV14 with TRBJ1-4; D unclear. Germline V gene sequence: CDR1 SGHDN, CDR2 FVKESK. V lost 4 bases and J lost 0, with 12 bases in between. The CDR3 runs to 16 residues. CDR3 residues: CASSRGSLATNEKLFF. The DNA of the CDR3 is TGTGCCAGCAGCCGAGGCTCCCTTGCAACTAATGAAAAACTGTTTTTT.

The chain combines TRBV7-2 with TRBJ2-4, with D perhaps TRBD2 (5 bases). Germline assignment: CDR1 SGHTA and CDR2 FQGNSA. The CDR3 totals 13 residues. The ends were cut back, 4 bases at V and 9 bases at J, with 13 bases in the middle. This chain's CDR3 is CASSWEKIGIQYF. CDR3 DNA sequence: TGTGCCAGCAGCTGGGAGAAAATCGGCATTCAGTACTTC.

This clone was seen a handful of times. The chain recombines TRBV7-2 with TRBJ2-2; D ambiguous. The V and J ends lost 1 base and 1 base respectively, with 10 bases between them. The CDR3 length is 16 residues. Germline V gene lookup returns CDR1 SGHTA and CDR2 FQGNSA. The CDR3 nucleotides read TGTGCCAGCAGCTTAGATTCGCCAATGAACACCGGGGAGCTGTTTTTT. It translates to CASSLDSPMNTGELFF.

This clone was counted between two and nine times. The CDR3 DNA follows: TGTGCCAGTCAGGGGCAGGCCAAAAACATTCAGTACTTC. Amino acids: CASQGQAKNIQYF. The chain is built from TRBV19 and TRBJ2-4, with D possibly TRBD1 on 6 matching bases. V lost 8 bases and J lost 1, with 9 bases in between. CDR3 length: 13 amino acids. Germline V gene data show CDR1 as LNHDA and CDR2 as SQIVND (reference sequence). The complete variable domain, with remaining parts taken from reference TRBV19 and TRBJ2-4, reads DGGITQSPKYLFRKEGQNVTLSCEQNLNHDAMYWYRQDPGQGLRLIYYSQIVNDFQKGDIAEGYSVSREKKESFPLTVTSAQKNPTAFYLCASQGQAKNIQYFGAGTRLSVL.

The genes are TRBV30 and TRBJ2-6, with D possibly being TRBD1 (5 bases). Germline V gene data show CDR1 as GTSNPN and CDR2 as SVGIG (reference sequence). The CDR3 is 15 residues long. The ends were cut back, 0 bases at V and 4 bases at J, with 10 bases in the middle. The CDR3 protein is CAWSVWGSGANVLTF. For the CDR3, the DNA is TGTGCCTGGAGTGTCTGGGGCTCCGGGGCCAACGTCCTGACTTTC.